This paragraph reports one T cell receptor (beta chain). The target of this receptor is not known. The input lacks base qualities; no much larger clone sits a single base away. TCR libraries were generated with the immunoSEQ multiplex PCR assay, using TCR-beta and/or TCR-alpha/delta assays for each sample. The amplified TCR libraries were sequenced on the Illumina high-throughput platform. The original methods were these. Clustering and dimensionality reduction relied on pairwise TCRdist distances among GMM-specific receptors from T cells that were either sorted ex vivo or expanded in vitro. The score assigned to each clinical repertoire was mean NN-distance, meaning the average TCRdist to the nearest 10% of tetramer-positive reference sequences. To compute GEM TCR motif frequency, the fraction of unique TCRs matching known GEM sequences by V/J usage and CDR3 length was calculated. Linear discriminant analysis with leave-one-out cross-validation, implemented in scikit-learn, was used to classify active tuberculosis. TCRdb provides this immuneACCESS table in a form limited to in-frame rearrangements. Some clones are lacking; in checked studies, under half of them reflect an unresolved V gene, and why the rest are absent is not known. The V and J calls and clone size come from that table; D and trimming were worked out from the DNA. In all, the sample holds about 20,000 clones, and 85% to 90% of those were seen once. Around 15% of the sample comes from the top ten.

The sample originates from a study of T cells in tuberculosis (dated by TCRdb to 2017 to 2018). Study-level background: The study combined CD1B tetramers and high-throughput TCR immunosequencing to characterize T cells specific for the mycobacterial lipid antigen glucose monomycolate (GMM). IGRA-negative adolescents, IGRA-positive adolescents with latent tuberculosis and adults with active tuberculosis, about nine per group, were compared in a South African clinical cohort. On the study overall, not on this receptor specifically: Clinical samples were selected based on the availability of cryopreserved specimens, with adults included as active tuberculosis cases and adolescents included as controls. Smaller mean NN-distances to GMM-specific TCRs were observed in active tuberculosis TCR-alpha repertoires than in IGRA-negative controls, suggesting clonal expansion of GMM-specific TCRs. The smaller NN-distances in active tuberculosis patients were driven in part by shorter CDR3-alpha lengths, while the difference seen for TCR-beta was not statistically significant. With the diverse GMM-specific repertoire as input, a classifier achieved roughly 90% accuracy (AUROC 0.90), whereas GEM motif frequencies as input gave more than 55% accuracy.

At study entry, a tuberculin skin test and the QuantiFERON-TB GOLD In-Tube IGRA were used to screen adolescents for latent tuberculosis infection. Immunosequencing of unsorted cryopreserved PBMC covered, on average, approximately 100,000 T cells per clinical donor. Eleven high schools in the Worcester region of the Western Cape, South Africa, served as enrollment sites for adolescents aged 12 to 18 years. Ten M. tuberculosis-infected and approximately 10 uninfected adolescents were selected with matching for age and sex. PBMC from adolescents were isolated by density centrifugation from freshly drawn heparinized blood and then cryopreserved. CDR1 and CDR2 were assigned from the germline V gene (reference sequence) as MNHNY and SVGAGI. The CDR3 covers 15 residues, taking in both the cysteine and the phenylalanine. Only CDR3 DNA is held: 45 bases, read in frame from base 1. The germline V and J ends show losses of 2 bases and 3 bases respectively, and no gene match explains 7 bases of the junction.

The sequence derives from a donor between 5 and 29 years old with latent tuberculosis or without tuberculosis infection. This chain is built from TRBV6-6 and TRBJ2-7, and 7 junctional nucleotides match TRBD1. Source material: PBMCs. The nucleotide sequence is TGTGCCAGCAGTTACCCGACGCCAGGGGGCTACGAGCAGTACTTC. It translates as CASSYPTPGGYEQYF.